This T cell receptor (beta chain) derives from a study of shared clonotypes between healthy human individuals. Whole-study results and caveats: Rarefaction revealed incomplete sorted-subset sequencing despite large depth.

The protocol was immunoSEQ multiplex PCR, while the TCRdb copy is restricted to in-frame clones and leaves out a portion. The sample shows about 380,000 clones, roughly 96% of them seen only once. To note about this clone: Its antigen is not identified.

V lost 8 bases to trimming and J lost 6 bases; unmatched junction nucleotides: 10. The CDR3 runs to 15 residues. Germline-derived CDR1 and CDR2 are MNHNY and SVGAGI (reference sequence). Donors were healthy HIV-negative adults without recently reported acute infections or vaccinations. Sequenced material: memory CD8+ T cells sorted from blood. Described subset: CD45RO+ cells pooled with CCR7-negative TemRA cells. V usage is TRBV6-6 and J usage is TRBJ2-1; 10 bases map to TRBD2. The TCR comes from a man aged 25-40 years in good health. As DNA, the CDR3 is TGTGCCAGCCGAACAACTAGCGGGACCGTCAATGAGCAGTTCTTC. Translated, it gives CASRTTSGTVNEQFF.